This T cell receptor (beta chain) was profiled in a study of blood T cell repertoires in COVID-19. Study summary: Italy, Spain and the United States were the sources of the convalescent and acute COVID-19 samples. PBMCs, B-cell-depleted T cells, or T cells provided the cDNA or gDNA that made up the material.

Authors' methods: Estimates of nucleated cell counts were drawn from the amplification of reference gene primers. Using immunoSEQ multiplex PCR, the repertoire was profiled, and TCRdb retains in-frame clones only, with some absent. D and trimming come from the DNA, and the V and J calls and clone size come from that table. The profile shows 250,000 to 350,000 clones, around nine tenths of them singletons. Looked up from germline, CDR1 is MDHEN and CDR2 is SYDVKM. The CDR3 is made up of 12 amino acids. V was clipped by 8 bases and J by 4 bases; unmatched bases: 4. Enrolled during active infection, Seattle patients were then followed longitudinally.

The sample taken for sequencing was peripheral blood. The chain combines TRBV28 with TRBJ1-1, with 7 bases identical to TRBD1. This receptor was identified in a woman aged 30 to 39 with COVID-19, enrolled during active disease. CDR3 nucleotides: TGTGCCAGCTTACAGGGGTTCACTGAAGCTTTCTTT. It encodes CASLQGFTEAFF.